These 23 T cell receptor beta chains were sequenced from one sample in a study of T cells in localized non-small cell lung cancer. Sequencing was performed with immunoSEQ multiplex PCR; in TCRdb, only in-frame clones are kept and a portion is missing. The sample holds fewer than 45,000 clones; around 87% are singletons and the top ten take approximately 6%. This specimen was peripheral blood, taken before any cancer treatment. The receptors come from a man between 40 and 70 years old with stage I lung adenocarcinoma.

The CDR3 sequence: CASSSMAAEAFF. The CDR3 DNA is TGTGCCAGCTCCTCTATGGCAGCAGAAGCTTTCTTT. The chain recombines TRBV18 with TRBJ1-1; D gene ambiguous. CDR3 length: 12 amino acids. V lost 6 bases and J lost 8, with 13 bases in between. Germline V gene lookup returns CDR1 KGHSH and CDR2 LQKENI.

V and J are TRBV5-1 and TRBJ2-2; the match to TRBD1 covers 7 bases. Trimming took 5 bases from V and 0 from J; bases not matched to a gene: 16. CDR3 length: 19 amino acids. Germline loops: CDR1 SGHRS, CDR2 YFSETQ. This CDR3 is CASSSSTGAWNANTGELFF. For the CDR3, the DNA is TGCGCCAGCAGTTCCTCTACAGGGGCCTGGAACGCGAACACCGGGGAGCTGTTTTTT. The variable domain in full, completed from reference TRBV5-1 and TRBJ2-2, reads KAGVTQTPRYLIKTRGQQVTLSCSPISGHRSVSWYQQTPGQGLQFLFEYFSETQRNKGNFPGRFSGRQFSNSRSEMNVSTLELGDSALYLCASSSSTGAWNANTGELFFGEGSRLTVL.

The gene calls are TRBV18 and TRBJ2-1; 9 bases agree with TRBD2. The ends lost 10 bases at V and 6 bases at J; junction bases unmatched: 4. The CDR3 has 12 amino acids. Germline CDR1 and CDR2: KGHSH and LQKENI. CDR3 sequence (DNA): TGTGCCAACCCAGCGGGGGGCAATGAGCAGTTCTTC. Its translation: CANPAGGNEQFF.

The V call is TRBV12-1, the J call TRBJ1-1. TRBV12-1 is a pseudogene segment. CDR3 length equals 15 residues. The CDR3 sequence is CASSWREGACPEAFF. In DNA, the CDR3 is TGTGCCAGCAGCTGGCGGGAGGGGGCTTGTCCCGAAGCTTTCTTT.

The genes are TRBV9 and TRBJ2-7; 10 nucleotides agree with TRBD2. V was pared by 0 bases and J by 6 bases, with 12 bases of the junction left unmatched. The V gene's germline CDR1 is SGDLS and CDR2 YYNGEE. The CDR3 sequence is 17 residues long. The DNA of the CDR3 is TGTGCCAGCAGCGTAGCTGCTAGCGGGAGAGGGGGCGTCGAGCAGTACTTC. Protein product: CASSVAASGRGGVEQYF.

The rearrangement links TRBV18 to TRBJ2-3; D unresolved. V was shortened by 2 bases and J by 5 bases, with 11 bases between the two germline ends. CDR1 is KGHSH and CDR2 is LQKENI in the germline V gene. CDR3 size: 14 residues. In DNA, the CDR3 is TGTGCCAGCTCACCAGCCGACACGCGAGATACGCAGTATTTT. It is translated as CASSPADTRDTQYF.

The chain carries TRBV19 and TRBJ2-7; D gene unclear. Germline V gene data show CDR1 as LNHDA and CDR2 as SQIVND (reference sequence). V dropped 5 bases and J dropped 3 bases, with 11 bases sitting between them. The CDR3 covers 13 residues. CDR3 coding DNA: TGTGCCAGTAGTCTCTATCTTTACTACGAGCAGTACTTC. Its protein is CASSLYLYYEQYF. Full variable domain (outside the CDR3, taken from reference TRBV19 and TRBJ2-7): DGGITQSPKYLFRKEGQNVTLSCEQNLNHDAMYWYRQDPGQGLRLIYYSQIVNDFQKGDIAEGYSVSREKKESFPLTVTSAQKNPTAFYLCASSLYLYYEQYFGPGTRLTVT.

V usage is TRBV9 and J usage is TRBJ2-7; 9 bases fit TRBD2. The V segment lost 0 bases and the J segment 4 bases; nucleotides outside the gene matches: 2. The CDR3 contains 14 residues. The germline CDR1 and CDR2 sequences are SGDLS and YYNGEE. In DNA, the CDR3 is TGTGCCAGCAGCGTAGGTAGCGGGAGTTACGAGCAGTACTTC. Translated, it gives CASSVGSGSYEQYF.

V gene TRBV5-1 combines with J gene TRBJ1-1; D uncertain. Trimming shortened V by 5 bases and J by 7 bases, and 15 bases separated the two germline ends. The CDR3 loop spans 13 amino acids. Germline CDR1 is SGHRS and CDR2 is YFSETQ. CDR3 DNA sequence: TGCGCCAGCAGGGATTCAGTCGAGAATGAAGCTTTCTTT. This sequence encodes CASRDSVENEAFF.

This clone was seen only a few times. The CDR3 DNA reads as TGTGCCTGGAGGGGACCCGGGACGGGAAACACTGAAGCTTTCTTT. Its protein is CAWRGPGTGNTEAFF. The chain combines TRBV30 with TRBJ1-1, with D possibly being TRBD1 (5 bases). V was trimmed by 3 bases and J by 2 bases, leaving 16 bases between them. The V gene's germline CDR1 is GTSNPN and CDR2 SVGIG (reference sequence). The CDR3 consists of 15 residues.

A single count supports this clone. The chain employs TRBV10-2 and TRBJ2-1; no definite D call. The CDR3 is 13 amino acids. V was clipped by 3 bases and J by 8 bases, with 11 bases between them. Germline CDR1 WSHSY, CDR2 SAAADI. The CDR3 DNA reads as TGCGCCAGCAGTGAAATAGGATGGGATGAGCAGTTCTTC. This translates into CASSEIGWDEQFF.

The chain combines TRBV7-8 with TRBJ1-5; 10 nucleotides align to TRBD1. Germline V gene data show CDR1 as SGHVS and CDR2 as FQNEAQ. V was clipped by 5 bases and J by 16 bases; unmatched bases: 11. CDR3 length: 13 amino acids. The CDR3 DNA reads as TGTGCCAGCAGCCAAGGGACAGGGGTTGGGATCCATTTT. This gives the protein CASSQGTGVGIHF.

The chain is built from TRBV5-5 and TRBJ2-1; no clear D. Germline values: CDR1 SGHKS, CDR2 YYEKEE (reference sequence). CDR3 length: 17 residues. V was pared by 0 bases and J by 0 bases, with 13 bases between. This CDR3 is CASSLAVAESSYNEQFF. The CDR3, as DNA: TGTGCCAGCAGCTTGGCTGTGGCGGAAAGCTCCTACAATGAGCAGTTCTTC.

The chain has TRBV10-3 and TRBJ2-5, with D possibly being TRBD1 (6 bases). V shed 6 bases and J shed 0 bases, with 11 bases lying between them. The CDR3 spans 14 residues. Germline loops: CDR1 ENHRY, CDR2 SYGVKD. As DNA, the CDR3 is TGTGCCATCAGGAGGGACACCAACCAAGAGACCCAGTACTTC. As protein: CAIRRDTNQETQYF.

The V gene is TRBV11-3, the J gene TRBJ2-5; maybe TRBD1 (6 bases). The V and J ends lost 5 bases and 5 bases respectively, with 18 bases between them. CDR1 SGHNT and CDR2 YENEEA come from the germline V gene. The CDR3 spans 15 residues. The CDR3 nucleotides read TGTGCCAGCAGCATAGGCTACAGGGATCCGGAGACCCAGTACTTC. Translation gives CASSIGYRDPETQYF.

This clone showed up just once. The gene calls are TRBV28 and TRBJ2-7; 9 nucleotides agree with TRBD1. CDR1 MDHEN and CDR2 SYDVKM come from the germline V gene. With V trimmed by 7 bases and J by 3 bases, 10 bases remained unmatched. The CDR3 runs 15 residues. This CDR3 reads CASNRPGQGHYEQYF. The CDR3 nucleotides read TGTGCCAGCAACCGTCCGGGACAGGGTCACTACGAGCAGTACTTC.

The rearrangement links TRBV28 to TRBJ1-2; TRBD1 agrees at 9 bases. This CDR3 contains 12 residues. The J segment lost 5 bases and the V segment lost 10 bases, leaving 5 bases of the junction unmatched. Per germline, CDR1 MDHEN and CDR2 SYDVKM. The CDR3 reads CATLDRGYGYTF. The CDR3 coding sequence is TGTGCCACCCTCGACAGGGGGTATGGCTACACCTTC.

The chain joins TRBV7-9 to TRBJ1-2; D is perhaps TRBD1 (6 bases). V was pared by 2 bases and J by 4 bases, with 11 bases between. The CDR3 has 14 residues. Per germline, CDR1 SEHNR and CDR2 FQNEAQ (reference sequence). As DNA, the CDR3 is TGTGCCAGCAGCTTAATTGGGGGGGCCTATGGCTACACCTTC. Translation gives CASSLIGGAYGYTF.

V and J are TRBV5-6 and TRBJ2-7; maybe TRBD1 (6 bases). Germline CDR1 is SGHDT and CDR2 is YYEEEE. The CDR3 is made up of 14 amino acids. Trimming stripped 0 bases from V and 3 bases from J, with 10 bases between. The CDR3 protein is CASSLGTGFYEQYF. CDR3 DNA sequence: TGTGCCAGCAGCTTGGGCACAGGGTTCTACGAGCAGTACTTC. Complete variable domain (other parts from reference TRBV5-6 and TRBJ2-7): DAGVTQSPTHLIKTRGQQVTLRCSPKSGHDTVSWYQQALGQGPQFIFQYYEEEERQRGNFPDRFSGHQFPNYSSELNVNALLLGDSALYLCASSLGTGFYEQYFGPGTRLTVT.

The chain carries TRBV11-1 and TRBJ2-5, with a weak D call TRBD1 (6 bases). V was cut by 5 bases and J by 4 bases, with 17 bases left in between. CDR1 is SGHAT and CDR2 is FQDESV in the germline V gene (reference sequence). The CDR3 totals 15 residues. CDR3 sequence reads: CASSVDSLEGETQYF. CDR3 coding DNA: TGTGCCAGCAGCGTGGACAGCCTCGAGGGAGAGACCCAGTACTTC.

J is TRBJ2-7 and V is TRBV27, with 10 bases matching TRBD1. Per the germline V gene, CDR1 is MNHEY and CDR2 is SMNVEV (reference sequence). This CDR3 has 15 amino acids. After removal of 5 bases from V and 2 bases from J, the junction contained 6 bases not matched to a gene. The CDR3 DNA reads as TGTGCCAGCAGTATCACCGGGACAGGGGCCTACGAGCAGTACTTC. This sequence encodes CASSITGTGAYEQYF.

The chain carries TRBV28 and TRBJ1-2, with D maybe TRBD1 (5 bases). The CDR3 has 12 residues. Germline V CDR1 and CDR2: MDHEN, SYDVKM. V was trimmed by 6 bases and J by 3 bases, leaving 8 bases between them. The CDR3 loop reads CASRTEYYGYTF. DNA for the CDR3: TGTGCCAGCAGGACAGAATACTATGGCTACACCTTC.

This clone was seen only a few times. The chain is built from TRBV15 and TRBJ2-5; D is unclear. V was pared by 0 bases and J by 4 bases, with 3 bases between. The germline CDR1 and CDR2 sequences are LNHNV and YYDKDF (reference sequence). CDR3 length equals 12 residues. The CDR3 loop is CATSRDIETQYF. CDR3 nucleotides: TGTGCCACCAGCAGAGATATAGAGACCCAGTACTTC. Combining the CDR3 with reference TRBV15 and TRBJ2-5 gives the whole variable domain DAMVIQNPRYQVTQFGKPVTLSCSQTLNHNVMYWYQQKSSQAPKLLFHYYDKDFNNEADTPDNFQSRRPNTSFCFLDIRSPGLGDTAMYLCATSRDIETQYFGPGTRLLVL.